This T cell receptor (beta chain) was sequenced in a study of shared clonotypes between healthy human individuals. Notes on the study in general: Researchers found naive subsets generally carried larger estimated richness than memory subsets. All-four-donor shared clonotypes had higher generation probabilities than non-shared clonotypes did.

This CDR3 comprises 15 residues. V lost 0 bases and J lost 4; bases outside the gene matches: 3. Germline CDR1 reads LGHNA; CDR2 reads YNFKEQ. About this clone: Its antigen is currently unknown.

Repertoires were generated with immunoSEQ multiplex PCR, while TCRdb's copy carries only in-frame clones and drops some. The data hold about 2.4 million clones, with over 85% observed a single time. This clonotype was sampled from a man aged 18 to 30 in good health. Some clones in this sample may be carry-over from other donors' samples. The sample consisted of naive CD4+ T cells from PBMCs. Stated subset: CD45RA+ positively selected. This chain joins TRBV4-2 and TRBJ2-7, with 10 nucleotides matching TRBD1. The CDR3 reads CASSQDRDRGYEQYF. CDR3 nucleotide sequence: TGTGCCAGCAGCCAAGACCGGGACAGGGGTTACGAGCAGTACTTC.